What follows describes a single TCR beta chain. This sample was included in a study of OX40 agonist ivuxolimab in advanced cancers. Study details: Prior anti-PD-1, anti-PD-L1 or anti-CTLA-4 therapy did not bar entry, and about 40% had some.

Prior autoimmune disease or systemic immunosuppression barred patients. The germline gives CDR1 LNHNV, CDR2 YYDKDF (reference sequence). V lost 3 bases to trimming and J lost 8 bases, with 10 bases between them. The CDR3 is 12 amino acids. Assay: immunoSEQ multiplex PCR; the TCRdb copy retains only in-frame clones and omits some. Of about 48,000 clones listed, approximately 90% are singletons. The sample consisted of CD4+ or CD8+ T cells sorted from blood, taken in a trial of the OX40 agonist ivuxolimab. V usage is TRBV15 and J usage is TRBJ1-1; D is possibly TRBD1 (6 bases). This clonotype originated in an adult with an advanced solid tumor such as melanoma, head and neck, liver or kidney cancer. CDR3 in amino acids: CATSRDSGEAFF. The CDR3 DNA is TGTGCCACCAGCAGGGACAGTGGGGAAGCTTTCTTT.